Listed below are T cell receptor beta chains from one sample, sequenced in a study of blood T cell repertoires in COVID-19. Here immunoSEQ multiplex PCR was the method, and the copy in TCRdb shows in-frame clones only, minus some. The sample contains 250,000 or so clones, roughly 87% of which appear only once. The sequenced sample was PBMCs or T cells enriched from blood (not recorded which). These receptors all stem from a woman aged 25 to 39 with acute COVID-19. Both conserved end residues are part of each CDR3. A D gene is named only where the DNA matches it firmly. A clone size is listed for some rows: how often the clone was seen (once, few, many), or a class if it is expanded.

j_gene	abundance	d_gene	v_gene	CDR3aa	CDR3nt
TRBJ2-7	many	NA	TRBV7-6	CASSPPQAKGNYEQYF	TGTGCCAGCAGCCCCCCGCAGGCTAAGGGGAACTACGAGCAGTACTTC
TRBJ2-1	NA	TRBD1	TRBV19	CASSYAGTGAYNEQFF	TGTGCCAGTAGTTACGCCGGGACAGGGGCCTACAATGAGCAGTTCTTC
TRBJ1-1	NA	NA	TRBV19	CASSILDSNTEAFF	TGTGCCAGTAGTATTTTAGACAGCAACACTGAAGCTTTCTTT
TRBJ2-7	NA	TRBD1	TRBV6-2/TRBV6-3	CASSGGTGGYEQYF	TGTGCCAGCAGTGGAGGGACAGGCGGATACGAGCAGTACTTC
TRBJ1-2	NA	TRBD1	TRBV18	CASSRQGSGDYGYTF	TGTGCCAGCTCCCGACAGGGCTCGGGAGACTATGGCTACACCTTC
TRBJ2-1	once	TRBD2	TRBV4-1	CASSQASGGTGTQFF	TGCGCCAGCAGCCAGGCTAGCGGGGGGACAGGTACGCAGTTCTTC
TRBJ2-1	once	NA	TRBV7-9	CASTSSHGQEQFF	TGTGCCAGCACCTCTTCGCATGGTCAGGAGCAGTTCTTC
TRBJ2-7	NA	TRBD2	TRBV9	CASSETSGVPYEQYF	TGTGCCAGCAGCGAGACTAGCGGGGTACCCTACGAGCAGTACTTC
TRBJ2-1	once	TRBD1	TRBV5-6	CASSRDRGQRNEQFF	TGTGCCAGCAGCCGGGACAGGGGGCAACGGAATGAGCAGTTCTTC
TRBJ2-1	few	NA	TRBV6-5	CASSYSTLAREQFF	TGTGCCAGCAGTTACTCCACTCTAGCAAGGGAGCAGTTCTTC
TRBJ2-3	NA	NA	TRBV19	CASGWPDTDTQYF	TGTGCCAGTGGCTGGCCCGACACAGATACGCAGTATTTT
TRBJ2-7	NA	TRBD1	TRBV6-1	CASSQTGAEQYF	TGTGCCAGCAGCCAAACAGGGGCCGAGCAGTACTTC
TRBJ2-1	NA	NA	TRBV6-2/TRBV6-3	CASSDRRGGNYEQFF	TGTGCCAGCAGTGACCGGAGGGGGGGCAATTATGAGCAGTTCTTC